There are many counts of the clone carrying this T cell receptor beta chain. Its specificity is not known. The record originates from a study of T cells after posttransplantation cyclophosphamide. Overall study findings and caveats: Skin or GI-infiltrating T cells shared few TRB sequences with blood. Donor-recipient repertoire similarity was low at 1-2 months, rising over year one. After PTCy, TRB diversity resembled that of CNI/methotrexate controls.

Method: immunoSEQ multiplex PCR; TCRdb's copy keeps in-frame clones and lacks some. The sample holds 25,000 to 35,000 clones, and no clone turns up only once. On the day of bone marrow donation, the related graft donor provided peripheral blood. The CDR3 has 13 amino acids. Trimming at V came to 5 bases and at J to 8 bases, leaving 8 bases not matched to a gene. Looked up from germline, CDR1 is SGHAT and CDR2 is FQNNGV. This chain joins TRBV11-2 and TRBJ1-2; TRBD1 matches 7 bases. The clonotype was recovered from a woman in her twenties or thirties in good health and a related stem cell transplant donor. Sequencing input: PBMCs. CDR3 sequence (DNA): TGTGCCAGCAGCGTGACAGGGAGCGACGGCTACACCTTC. This gives the protein CASSVTGSDGYTF.